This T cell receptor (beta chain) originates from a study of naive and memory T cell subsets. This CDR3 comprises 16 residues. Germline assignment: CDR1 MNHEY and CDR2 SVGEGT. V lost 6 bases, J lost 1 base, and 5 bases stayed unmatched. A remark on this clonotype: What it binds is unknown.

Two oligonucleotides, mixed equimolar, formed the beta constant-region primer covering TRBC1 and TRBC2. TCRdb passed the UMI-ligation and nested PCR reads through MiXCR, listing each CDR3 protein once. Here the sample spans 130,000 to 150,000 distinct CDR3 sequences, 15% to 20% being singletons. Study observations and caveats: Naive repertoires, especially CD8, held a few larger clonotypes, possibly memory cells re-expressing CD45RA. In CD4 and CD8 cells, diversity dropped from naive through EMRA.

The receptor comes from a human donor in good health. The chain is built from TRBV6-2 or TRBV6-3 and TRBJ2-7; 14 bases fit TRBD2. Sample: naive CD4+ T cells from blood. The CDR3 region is CASSRTSGRRSYEQYF. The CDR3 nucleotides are TGTGCCAGCAGCCGGACTAGCGGGAGGCGGTCCTACGAGCAGTACTTC.